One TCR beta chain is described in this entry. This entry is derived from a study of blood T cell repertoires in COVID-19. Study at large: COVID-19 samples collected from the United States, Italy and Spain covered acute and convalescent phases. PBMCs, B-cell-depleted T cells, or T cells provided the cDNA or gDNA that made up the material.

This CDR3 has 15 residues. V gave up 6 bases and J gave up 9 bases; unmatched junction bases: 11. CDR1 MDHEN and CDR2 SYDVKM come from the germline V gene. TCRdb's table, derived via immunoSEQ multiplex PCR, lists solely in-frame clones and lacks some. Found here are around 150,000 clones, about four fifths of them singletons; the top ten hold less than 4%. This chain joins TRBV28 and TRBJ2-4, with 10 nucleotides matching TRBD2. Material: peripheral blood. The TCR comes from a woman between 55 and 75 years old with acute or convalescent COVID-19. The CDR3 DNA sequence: TGTGCCAGCAGGGAGCAAGCGGGAGGGCGCGGCATTCAGTACTTC. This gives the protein CASREQAGGRGIQYF.